The 29 T cell receptor beta chains given below trace back to one sample, sequenced in a study of blood T cell repertoires in COVID-19 (dated by TCRdb to about 2020). The library came from the immunoSEQ multiplex PCR assay. TCRdb provides this immuneACCESS table in a form limited to in-frame rearrangements. Some clones are lacking; in checked studies, under half of them reflect an unresolved V gene, and why the rest are absent is not known. This sample is represented by nearly 350,000 clones; under 95% of them were singletons. The top ten clonotypes cover less than 3.5% of the sample. The sequencing sample was made of peripheral blood. These receptors came from a woman younger than 35 who had recovered from COVID-19.

The V and J genes are TRBV6-2 or TRBV6-3 and TRBJ2-1; maybe TRBD2 (6 bases). Germline CDR1 is MNHEY and CDR2 is SVGEGT. The CDR3 spans 17 residues. V was pared by 5 bases and J by 4 bases, with 21 bases between. The CDR3 bases are TGTGCCAGCAGTATACGGAGACGGACTAAGACATACAATGAGCAGTTCTTC. Amino acids: CASSIRRRTKTYNEQFF.

V gene TRBV11-3 combines with J gene TRBJ2-2; 7 bases map to TRBD1. Germline loops: CDR1 SGHNT, CDR2 YENEEA. The junction had 11 bases not matched to a gene; V was cut back by 5 bases and J by 5 bases. This CDR3 is 16 amino acids long. Written as DNA, the CDR3 is TGTGCCAGCAGCCACCGCACAGCGACAGGGACCGGGGAGCTGTTTTTT. Protein product: CASSHRTATGTGELFF.

The V call is TRBV7-2, the J call TRBJ2-1, with 7 bases matching TRBD2. V shed 6 bases and J 5 bases; nucleotides not matched to a gene: 10. This CDR3 contains 15 residues. Germline V lookup: CDR1 SGHTA, CDR2 FQGNSA. In nucleotides, the CDR3 is TGTGCCAGCAGTTTTTCAAGACTAGCCAACAATGAGCAGTTCTTC. Amino acid sequence: CASSFSRLANNEQFF.

The J gene is TRBJ1-1, the V gene TRBV5-4, with TRBD1 matching over 9 bases. Germline lookup yields CDR1 SGHNT and CDR2 YYREEE (reference sequence). This CDR3 is built from 15 residues. V shed 3 bases and J 1 base; nucleotides not matched to a gene: 4. The CDR3 nucleotides are TGTGCCAGCAGCTGGGACAGGGCCAGGAACACTGAAGCTTTCTTT. Protein: CASSWDRARNTEAFF.

The chain recombines TRBV29-1 with TRBJ1-2, with D tentatively TRBD1 (5 bases). CDR3 length: 12 residues. Trimming removed 7 bases from V and 7 bases from J, with 16 bases in between. CDR1 and CDR2 (germline): SQVTM, ANQGSEA. CDR3 protein: CSDLGRGGGYTF. In DNA, the CDR3 is TGCAGCGACCTGGGGAGGGGCGGTGGCTACACCTTC. The full variable domain, with the rest looked up from reference TRBV29-1 and TRBJ1-2, is SAVISQKPSRDICQRGTSLTIQCQVDSQVTMMFWYRQQPGQSLTLIATANQGSEATYESGFVIDKFPISRPNLTFSTLTVSNMSPEDSSIYLCSDLGRGGGYTFGSGTRLTVV.

The chain uses TRBV11-2 and TRBJ1-1; D gene unclear. V dropped 1 base and J dropped 4 bases, with 10 bases sitting between them. The germline CDR1 and CDR2 sequences are SGHAT and FQNNGV. This CDR3 has 14 amino acids. CDR3 sequence: CASSLVSDGTEAFF. For the CDR3, the DNA is TGTGCCAGCAGCTTAGTCTCAGATGGCACTGAAGCTTTCTTT.

The genes are TRBV18 and TRBJ2-3; D perhaps matches TRBD1 (5 bases). The germline V and J ends were trimmed by 4 bases and 0 bases, with 11 bases remaining between them. Germline values: CDR1 KGHSH, CDR2 LQKENI. CDR3 length: 15 amino acids. The CDR3 reads CASSRGQISTDTQYF. CDR3 sequence (DNA): TGTGCCAGCTCACGAGGACAAATTAGCACAGATACGCAGTATTTT.

J is TRBJ1-2 and V is TRBV4-1; a weak D match, TRBD1 (5 bases). The CDR3 sequence is 19 residues long. Trimming left V 1 base short and J 0 bases short, with 21 bases between. Germline V CDR1 and CDR2: MGHRA, YSYEKL. The chain's CDR3 is CASSQASTEQVGTNYGYTF. The CDR3 DNA follows: TGCGCCAGCAGCCAAGCCTCGACAGAACAGGTGGGGACTAACTATGGCTACACCTTC.

This chain links TRBV5-6 with TRBJ2-3; 8 nucleotides match TRBD2. Germline values: CDR1 SGHDT, CDR2 YYEEEE. The CDR3 sequence is 16 residues long. Trimming at V came to 4 bases and at J to 0 bases, leaving 7 bases not matched to a gene. The CDR3 sequence: CASSPRLAPSTDTQYF. The DNA for the CDR3 is TGTGCCAGCAGCCCCCGACTAGCGCCGAGCACAGATACGCAGTATTTT.

In this sample, this clone turned up a few times. The chain has TRBV5-1 and TRBJ1-3, with unresolved D. There are 16 residues in the CDR3. Germline CDR1 SGHRS, CDR2 YFSETQ. V lost 2 bases, J lost 3 bases, and 15 bases lay in between. The CDR3, as DNA: TGCGCCAGCAGCTTTTTCGAGTTGCGAGGTGGAAACACCATATATTTT. Amino acid sequence: CASSFFELRGGNTIYF.

The chain links TRBV6-5 to TRBJ1-4; D not resolved. The CDR3 is 13 residues long. Trimming pared 4 bases from V and 8 bases from J, leaving 11 bases between. The germline V gene has CDR1 MNHEY and CDR2 SVGAGI. The CDR3 reads CASSLRVREKLFF. CDR3 DNA: TGTGCCAGCAGTTTGAGGGTACGGGAAAAACTGTTTTTT.

In this sample, this clone turned up once. The chain couples TRBV6-6 to TRBJ2-3, with D unresolved. The CDR3 has 14 residues. Trimming shortened V by 0 bases and J by 6 bases, and 10 bases separated the two germline ends. From germline, CDR1 is MNHNY and CDR2 SVGAGI (reference sequence). This CDR3 is CASSYSNSEDTQYF. The CDR3 nucleotides read TGTGCCAGCAGTTACTCAAACAGTGAGGATACGCAGTATTTT.

This chain joins TRBV29-1 and TRBJ2-2; 9 bases agree with TRBD1. This CDR3 region has 17 residues. The germline V gene encodes CDR1 SQVTM and CDR2 ANQGSEA. V trimming: 4 bases; J trimming: 6 bases; junction bases outside the gene matches: 15. CDR3 bases: TGCAGCGTTGTATTTTTGGGGGTACAGGGGGCAGCCGGGGAGCTGTTTTTT. As protein: CSVVFLGVQGAAGELFF.

The chain joins TRBV5-1 to TRBJ2-1, with TRBD2 as a possible D gene (6 bases). Germline V CDR1 and CDR2: SGHRS, YFSETQ. CDR3 length: 14 amino acids. V was cut by 2 bases and J by 5 bases, with 11 bases left in between. For the CDR3, the DNA is TGCGCCAGCAGCTTTGTGGGAGGTAACAATGAGCAGTTCTTC. Its protein product is CASSFVGGNNEQFF.

This chain connects TRBV5-1 to TRBJ2-5; no definite D call. Per the germline V gene, CDR1 is SGHRS and CDR2 is YFSETQ. V was pared by 6 bases and J by 0 bases, with 3 bases between. The CDR3 is made up of 11 amino acids. The DNA for the CDR3 is TGCGCCAGCACCTACCAAGAGACCCAGTACTTC. Translating it yields CASTYQETQYF.

This chain uses TRBV19 with TRBJ1-1; 8 positions agree with TRBD1. With 3 bases clipped from V and 0 bases from J, the junction kept 0 bases outside the gene matches. The CDR3 contains 14 residues. Germline CDR1 reads LNHDA; CDR2 reads SQIVND (reference sequence). The CDR3: CASSIRGLNTEAFF. DNA for the CDR3: TGTGCCAGTAGTATCAGGGGGCTGAACACTGAAGCTTTCTTT.

This chain joins TRBV5-1 and TRBJ1-2, with 12 bases matching TRBD1. Germline lookup yields CDR1 SGHRS and CDR2 YFSETQ. The CDR3 covers 17 residues. V lost 0 bases and J lost 4; bases outside the gene matches: 7. CDR3 loop: CASSLEGTGGATYGYTF. CDR3 DNA sequence: TGCGCCAGCAGCTTGGAAGGGACAGGGGGCGCAACCTATGGCTACACCTTC.

The rearrangement joins TRBV5-1 to TRBJ1-2; D is uncertain. The CDR3 covers 13 residues. V lost 4 bases and J lost 4, with 11 bases in between. Germline V CDR1 and CDR2: SGHRS, YFSETQ. The CDR3 loop reads CASSPDNSYGYTF. For the CDR3, the DNA is TGCGCCAGCAGCCCCGACAATTCCTATGGCTACACCTTC.

The CDR3 region has the DNA TGTGCCAGCAGCTTATCCCTTATTAGAAACACAGATACGCAGTATTTT. This encodes CASSLSLIRNTDTQYF. The V gene is TRBV7-2, the J gene TRBJ2-3; D not resolved. V lost 2 bases and J 2 bases, leaving 14 bases between the germline ends. Per germline, CDR1 SGHTA and CDR2 FQGNSA. The CDR3 loop spans 16 amino acids.

The CDR3, as DNA: TGTGCCAGCAGCTTAAATATAGGGGCCACTGAAGCTTTCTTT. This encodes CASSLNIGATEAFF. The chain combines TRBV11-2 with TRBJ1-1, with D maybe TRBD1 (5 bases). CDR1 SGHAT and CDR2 FQNNGV come from the germline V gene. This CDR3 is built from 14 residues. The V end was cut by 2 bases, the J end by 4 bases, with 11 bases between.

As DNA, the CDR3 is TGTGCCAGTAGTATAGGCTTGGCACAAGAGACCCAGTACTTC. Amino acid sequence: CASSIGLAQETQYF. V gene TRBV19 combines with J gene TRBJ2-5; D uncertain. The CDR3 has 14 residues. V lost 1 base to trimming and J lost 2 bases, with 8 bases between them. CDR1 and CDR2 from the germline V gene are LNHDA and SQIVND (reference sequence).

The chain combines TRBV11-2 with TRBJ1-2; TRBD1 matches 7 bases. The junction had 7 bases not matched to a gene; V was cut back by 5 bases and J by 1 base. The V gene's germline CDR1 is SGHAT and CDR2 FQNNGV. The CDR3 extends over 15 amino acids. The CDR3 loop reads CASSPKGALNYGYTF. CDR3 sequence (DNA): TGTGCCAGCAGCCCCAAGGGGGCGCTTAACTATGGCTACACCTTC.

This clone has only one observation. The J gene is TRBJ2-7, the V gene TRBV24-1; TRBD1 aligns across 8 bases. CDR1 KGHDR and CDR2 SFDVKD come from the germline V gene. This CDR3 is built from 20 residues. Trimming cost V 4 bases and J 3 bases; bases outside gene matches: 22. CDR3 DNA sequence: TGTGCCACCAGTGAGAACCGGAAGACAGGGGCTCACCGTCGTCGCTACGAGCAGTACGTC. As protein: CATSENRKTGAHRRRYEQYV.

The V and J genes are TRBV27 and TRBJ1-2; 7 nucleotides align to TRBD1. This CDR3 has 15 amino acids. Germline trimming cut 4 bases from V and 6 bases from J; bases unmatched to any gene: 11. CDR1 and CDR2 (germline): MNHEY, SMNVEV (reference sequence). In DNA, the CDR3 is TGTGCCAGCAGTTCCTCCTCGACAGGGTTTAATGGCTACACCTTC. Protein sequence: CASSSSSTGFNGYTF.

The rearrangement links TRBV24-1 to TRBJ1-1; perhaps TRBD1 as D (5 bases). The CDR3 length is 16 residues. V was cut by 4 bases and J by 6 bases, with 20 bases left in between. Germline V gene lookup returns CDR1 KGHDR and CDR2 SFDVKD. The DNA of the CDR3 is TGTGCCACCAGTGACTCTCGTTGGGGGACTTATGCTGAAGCTTTCTTT. Translation gives CATSDSRWGTYAEAFF.

The chain recombines TRBV5-1 with TRBJ2-1, with D maybe TRBD2 (6 bases). The CDR3 spans 13 residues. The germline V and J ends were trimmed by 4 bases and 8 bases, with 13 bases remaining between them. Germline CDR1 is SGHRS and CDR2 is YFSETQ. The DNA for the CDR3 is TGCGCCAGCAGCGTAGGAGGAGGGGATGAGCAGTTCTTC. Protein product: CASSVGGGDEQFF.

The V call is TRBV7-9, the J call TRBJ1-1; the match to TRBD1 covers 7 bases. V lost 5 bases to trimming and J lost 4 bases; unmatched junction nucleotides: 10. The CDR3 extends over 15 amino acids. Germline V gene data show CDR1 as SEHNR and CDR2 as FQNEAQ (reference sequence). CDR3 nucleotides: TGTGCCAGCAGCGAACAGGGGCCATTATTCACTGAAGCTTTCTTT. This encodes CASSEQGPLFTEAFF.

The chain combines TRBV5-5 with TRBJ2-7, with a weak D call TRBD2 (7 bases). This CDR3 has 14 residues. V was cut by 1 base and J by 3 bases, with 11 bases left in between. Germline CDR1 reads SGHKS; CDR2 reads YYEKEE (reference sequence). The CDR3 DNA reads as TGTGCCAGCAGCTTGAGGGGGGGTCACTACGAGCAGTACGTC. This translates into CASSLRGGHYEQYV.

The chain has TRBV18 and TRBJ1-5, with D uncertain. The CDR3 consists of 16 residues. In germline, CDR1 is KGHSH, CDR2 LQKENI. The V end was cut by 6 bases, the J end by 3 bases, with 18 bases between. In nucleotides, the CDR3 is TGTGCCAGCTCCGCATCCCGAACACCAGTCAATCAGCCCCAGCATTTT. This gives the protein CASSASRTPVNQPQHF.